Listed below are T cell receptor beta chains from one sample, sequenced in a study of T cell clones after liver transplantation. The repertoire was sequenced with immunoSEQ multiplex PCR; TCRdb's copy has only in-frame clones and lacks some. The sample has fewer than 70,000 clones, 60% to 80% seen once. Specimen: CD4+ T cells from blood, collected before liver transplant. These receptors were collected from a human donor who received a liver transplant. CDR3s include the opening cysteine and the closing phenylalanine or tryptophan. Fields, in order: D gene, V gene, J gene, clone size, CDR3 DNA, CDR3 protein. D genes are given only for firm matches. The size entry is marked missing in some rows and otherwise reads once, few, many or a size class.

D gene: TRBD1; V gene: TRBV10-3; J gene: TRBJ2-7; clone size: NA; CDR3 DNA: TGTGCCATCAGTGGGACAGGGAGCTCCTACGAGCAGTACTTC; CDR3 protein: CAISGTGSSYEQYF
D gene: TRBD1; V gene: TRBV5-1; J gene: TRBJ1-1; clone size: NA; CDR3 DNA: TGCGCCAGCAGCGTAAACAGGGGGAACACTGAAGCTTTCTTT; CDR3 protein: CASSVNRGNTEAFF
D gene: NA; V gene: TRBV10-2; J gene: TRBJ2-2; clone size: many; CDR3 DNA: TGCGCCAGCAGTCCGACAGTTATCACCGGGGAGCTGTTTTTT; CDR3 protein: CASSPTVITGELFF
D gene: NA; V gene: TRBV5-6; J gene: TRBJ1-6; clone size: NA; CDR3 DNA: TGTGCCAGCAGCTTCGGGGATTATTCACCCCTCCACTTT; CDR3 protein: CASSFGDYSPLHF
D gene: TRBD1; V gene: TRBV19; J gene: TRBJ1-5; clone size: NA; CDR3 DNA: TGTGCCAGTAGTGGTTACAGGGGGCGCGGGGGCAATCAGCCCCAGCATTTT; CDR3 protein: CASSGYRGRGGNQPQHF
D gene: NA; V gene: TRBV18; J gene: TRBJ2-1; clone size: NA; CDR3 DNA: TGTGCCAGCTCACCCGCGACTATGGCCAATGAGCAGTTCTTC; CDR3 protein: CASSPATMANEQFF
D gene: TRBD2; V gene: TRBV25-1; J gene: TRBJ2-3; clone size: NA; CDR3 DNA: TGTGCCAGCAGTCTAGCGGGGGAGCTGCGAGATACGCAGTATTTT; CDR3 protein: CASSLAGELRDTQYF
D gene: NA; V gene: TRBV28; J gene: TRBJ2-1; clone size: many; CDR3 DNA: TGTGCCAGCAGTTTATCGGGGTGGAATCACAATGAGCAGTTCTTC; CDR3 protein: CASSLSGWNHNEQFF
D gene: NA; V gene: TRBV19; J gene: TRBJ2-6; clone size: NA; CDR3 DNA: TGTGCCAGTAGGCGAACAGCCTCTGGGGCCAACGTCCTGACTTTC; CDR3 protein: CASRRTASGANVLTF
D gene: NA; V gene: TRBV9; J gene: TRBJ1-6; clone size: few; CDR3 DNA: TGTGCCAGCAGCGTAGATCAAACTAGCCTCCTCCACTTT; CDR3 protein: CASSVDQTSLLHF
D gene: TRBD1; V gene: TRBV30; J gene: TRBJ1-5; clone size: NA; CDR3 DNA: TGTGCCTGGAGTGTATCAGGGGGCAACCAGCCCCAGCATTTT; CDR3 protein: CAWSVSGGNQPQHF
D gene: NA; V gene: TRBV14; J gene: TRBJ2-3; clone size: NA; CDR3 DNA: TGTGCCAGCAGCCAAGAGGAAGGGGGAGGGACCGATACGCAGTATTTT; CDR3 protein: CASSQEEGGGTDTQYF
D gene: NA; V gene: TRBV19; J gene: TRBJ1-3; clone size: NA; CDR3 DNA: TGTGCCAGTAGTCAAGGGACATCCGGAAACACCATATATTTT; CDR3 protein: CASSQGTSGNTIYF
D gene: NA; V gene: TRBV19; J gene: TRBJ1-3; clone size: NA; CDR3 DNA: TGTGCCAGTAGTAAATCCCGGGGCTCTGGAAACACCATATATTTT; CDR3 protein: CASSKSRGSGNTIYF
D gene: NA; V gene: TRBV7-9; J gene: TRBJ2-5; clone size: NA; CDR3 DNA: TGTGCCAGCAGCCCACAGACTAGGACAGAGACCCAGTACTTC; CDR3 protein: CASSPQTRTETQYF
D gene: TRBD2; V gene: TRBV7-2; J gene: TRBJ2-1; clone size: NA; CDR3 DNA: TGTGCCAGCAGCTCGAGCGGGGGGGCTAATGAGCAGTTCTTC; CDR3 protein: CASSSSGGANEQFF
D gene: NA; V gene: TRBV9; J gene: TRBJ1-2; clone size: NA; CDR3 DNA: TGTGCCAGCAGCGACTACAGGGAAAACTATGGCTACACCTTC; CDR3 protein: CASSDYRENYGYTF
D gene: NA; V gene: TRBV7-2; J gene: TRBJ2-3; clone size: NA; CDR3 DNA: TGTGCCAGCAGCTTTGCTAGTGGGGCCACAGATACGCAGTATTTT; CDR3 protein: CASSFASGATDTQYF
D gene: TRBD2; V gene: TRBV7-6; J gene: TRBJ2-3; clone size: NA; CDR3 DNA: TGTGCCAGCAGTTCCGCGGGGGGGAACACAGATACGCAGTATTTT; CDR3 protein: CASSSAGGNTDTQYF
D gene: NA; V gene: TRBV9; J gene: TRBJ1-1; clone size: NA; CDR3 DNA: TGTGCCAGCAGCCTCGGCGGCGGGAACACTGAAGCTTTCTTT; CDR3 protein: CASSLGGGNTEAFF
D gene: TRBD2; V gene: TRBV2; J gene: TRBJ2-7; clone size: NA; CDR3 DNA: TGTGCCAGCAAAACTAGCGGGGGACCCTACGAGCAGTACTTC; CDR3 protein: CASKTSGGPYEQYF
D gene: TRBD1; V gene: TRBV5-1; J gene: TRBJ1-1; clone size: few; CDR3 DNA: TGCGCCAGCAGCACTACCTCACAGGGGAAAACTGAAGCTTTCTTT; CDR3 protein: CASSTTSQGKTEAFF
D gene: TRBD1; V gene: TRBV27; J gene: TRBJ2-7; clone size: NA; CDR3 DNA: TGTGCCAGCAGTACCTACAGGGGGTCCTACGAGCAGTACTTC; CDR3 protein: CASSTYRGSYEQYF
D gene: NA; V gene: TRBV5-1; J gene: TRBJ1-5; clone size: once; CDR3 DNA: TGCGCCAGCAGCTTGCGGGGGGGTCAGGATCAGCCCCAGCATTTT; CDR3 protein: CASSLRGGQDQPQHF
D gene: NA; V gene: TRBV10-3; J gene: TRBJ1-2; clone size: NA; CDR3 DNA: TGTGCCATCAGTGAGCCCCGGGGGGGGGATAGGGGCTACACCTTC; CDR3 protein: CAISEPRGGDRGYTF
D gene: NA; V gene: TRBV5-6; J gene: TRBJ1-1; clone size: NA; CDR3 DNA: TGTGCCAGCAGCTTGTACGGGGGGACTGAAGCTTTCTTT; CDR3 protein: CASSLYGGTEAFF
D gene: NA; V gene: TRBV28; J gene: TRBJ1-5; clone size: NA; CDR3 DNA: TGTGCCAGCAGTGAGGTTACAAATCAGCCCCAGCATTTT; CDR3 protein: CASSEVTNQPQHF
D gene: TRBD2; V gene: TRBV10-3; J gene: TRBJ2-2; clone size: NA; CDR3 DNA: TGTGCCATCGAGGAAAGCGGGGGGGGTACCGGGGAGCTGTTTTTT; CDR3 protein: CAIEESGGGTGELFF